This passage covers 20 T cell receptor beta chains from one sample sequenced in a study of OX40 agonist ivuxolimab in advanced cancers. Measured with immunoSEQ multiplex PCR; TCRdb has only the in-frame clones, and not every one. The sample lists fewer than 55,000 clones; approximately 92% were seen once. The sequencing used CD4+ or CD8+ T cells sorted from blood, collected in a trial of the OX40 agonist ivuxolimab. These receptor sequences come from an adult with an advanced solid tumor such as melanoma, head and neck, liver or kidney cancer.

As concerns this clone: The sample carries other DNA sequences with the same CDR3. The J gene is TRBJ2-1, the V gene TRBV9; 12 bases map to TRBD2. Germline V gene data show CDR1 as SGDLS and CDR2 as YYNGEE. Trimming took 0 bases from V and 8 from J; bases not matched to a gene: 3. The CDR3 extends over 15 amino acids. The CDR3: CASSVGPSGGDEQFF. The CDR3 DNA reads TGTGCCAGCAGCGTAGGTCCTAGCGGGGGGGATGAGCAGTTCTTC.

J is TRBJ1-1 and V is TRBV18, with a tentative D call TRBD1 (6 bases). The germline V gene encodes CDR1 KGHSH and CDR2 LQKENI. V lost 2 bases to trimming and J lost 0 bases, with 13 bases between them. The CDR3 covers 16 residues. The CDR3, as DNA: TGTGCCAGCTCACCAGGCCAGGGACAACTGAACACTGAAGCTTTCTTT. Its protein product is CASSPGQGQLNTEAFF. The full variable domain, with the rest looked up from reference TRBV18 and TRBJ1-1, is NAGVMQNPRHLVRRRGQEARLRCSPMKGHSHVYWYRQLPEEGLKFMVYLQKENIIDESGMPKERFSAEFPKEGPSILRIQQVVRGDSAAYFCASSPGQGQLNTEAFFGQGTRLTVV.

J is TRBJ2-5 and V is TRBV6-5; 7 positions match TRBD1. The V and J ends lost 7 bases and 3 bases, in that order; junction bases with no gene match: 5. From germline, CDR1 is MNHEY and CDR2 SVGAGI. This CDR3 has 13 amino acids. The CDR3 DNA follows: TGTGCCAGCACTTCAACAGGGGAAGAGACCCAGTACTTC. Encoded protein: CASTSTGEETQYF.

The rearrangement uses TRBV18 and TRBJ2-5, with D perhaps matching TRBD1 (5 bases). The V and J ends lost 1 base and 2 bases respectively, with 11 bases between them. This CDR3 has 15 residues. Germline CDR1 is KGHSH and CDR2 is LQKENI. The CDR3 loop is CASSPLQDKQETQYF. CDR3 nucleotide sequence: TGTGCCAGCTCACCACTCCAGGACAAGCAAGAGACCCAGTACTTC.

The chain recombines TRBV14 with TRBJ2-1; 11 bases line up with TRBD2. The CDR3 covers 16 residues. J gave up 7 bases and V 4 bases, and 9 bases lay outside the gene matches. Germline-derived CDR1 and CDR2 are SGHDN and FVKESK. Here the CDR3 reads CASSRTLAGDRNEQFF. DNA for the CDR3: TGTGCCAGCAGCCGAACACTAGCGGGAGATAGGAATGAGCAGTTCTTC.

The CDR3 here is CASSFPGQGYEQYF. DNA for the CDR3: TGTGCCAGCAGTTTTCCGGGACAGGGATACGAGCAGTACTTC. The rearrangement links TRBV5-4 to TRBJ2-7, with 9 bases fitting TRBD1. Germline values: CDR1 SGHNT, CDR2 YYREEE (reference sequence). With V trimmed by 5 bases and J by 4 bases, 7 bases remained unmatched. The length of the CDR3 is 14 residues.

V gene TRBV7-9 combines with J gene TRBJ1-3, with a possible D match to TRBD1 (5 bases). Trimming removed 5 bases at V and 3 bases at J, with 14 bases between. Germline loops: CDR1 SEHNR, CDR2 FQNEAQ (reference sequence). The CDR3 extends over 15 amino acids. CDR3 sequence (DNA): TGTGCCAGCAGCCCCGGGGGGGTCTTTGGAAACACCATATATTTT. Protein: CASSPGGVFGNTIYF.

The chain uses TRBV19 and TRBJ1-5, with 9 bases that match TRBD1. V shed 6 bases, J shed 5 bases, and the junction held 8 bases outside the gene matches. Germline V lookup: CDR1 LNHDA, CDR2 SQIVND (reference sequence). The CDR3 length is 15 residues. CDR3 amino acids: CASSGTGNTDQPQHF. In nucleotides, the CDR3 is TGTGCCAGTAGCGGGACAGGGAATACGGATCAGCCCCAGCATTTT.

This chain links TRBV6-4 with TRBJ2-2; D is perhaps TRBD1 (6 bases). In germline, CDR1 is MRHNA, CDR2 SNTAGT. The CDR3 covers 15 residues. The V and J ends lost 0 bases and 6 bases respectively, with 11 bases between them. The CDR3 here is CASSDSFRGPGELFF. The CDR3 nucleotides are TGTGCCAGCAGTGACTCGTTCAGGGGACCCGGGGAGCTGTTTTTT.

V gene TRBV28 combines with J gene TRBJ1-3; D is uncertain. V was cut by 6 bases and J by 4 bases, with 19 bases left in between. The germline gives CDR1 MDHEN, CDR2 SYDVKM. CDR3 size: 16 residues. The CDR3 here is CASRLLRRDSGNTIYF. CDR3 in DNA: TGTGCCAGCAGGTTACTCCGGCGGGATTCGGGAAACACCATATATTTT.

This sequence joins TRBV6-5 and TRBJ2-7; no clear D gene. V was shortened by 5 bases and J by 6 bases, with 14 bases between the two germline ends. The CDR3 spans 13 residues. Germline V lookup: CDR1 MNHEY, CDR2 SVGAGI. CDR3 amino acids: CASSVTNKVEQYF. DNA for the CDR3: TGTGCCAGCAGTGTGACAAATAAGGTCGAGCAGTACTTC.

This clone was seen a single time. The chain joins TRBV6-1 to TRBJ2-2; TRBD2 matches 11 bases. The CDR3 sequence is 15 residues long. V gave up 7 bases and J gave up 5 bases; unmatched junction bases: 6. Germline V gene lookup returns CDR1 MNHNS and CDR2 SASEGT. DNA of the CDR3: TGTGCCAGCACCCTAGCGGGAGGAGGGACCGGGGAGCTGTTTTTT. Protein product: CASTLAGGGTGELFF.

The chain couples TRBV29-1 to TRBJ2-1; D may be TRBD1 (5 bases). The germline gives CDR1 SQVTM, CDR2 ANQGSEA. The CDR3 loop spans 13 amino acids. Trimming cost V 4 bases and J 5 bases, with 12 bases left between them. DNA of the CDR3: TGCAGCGTTGGAAAACAGGCCGACAATGAGCAGTTCTTC. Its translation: CSVGKQADNEQFF.

CDR3: CATSRGQGIGELFF. CDR3 DNA: TGTGCCACCAGCAGAGGACAGGGTATCGGGGAGCTGTTTTTT. V and J are TRBV15 and TRBJ2-2; the match to TRBD1 covers 7 bases. This CDR3 spans 14 amino acids. Per the germline V gene, CDR1 is LNHNV and CDR2 is YYDKDF (reference sequence). V lost 1 base to trimming and J lost 7 bases; unmatched junction nucleotides: 3.

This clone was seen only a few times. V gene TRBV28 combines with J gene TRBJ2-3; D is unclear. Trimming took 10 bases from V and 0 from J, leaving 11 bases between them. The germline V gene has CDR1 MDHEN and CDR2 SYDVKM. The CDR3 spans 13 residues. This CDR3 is CAIQQPSTDTQYF. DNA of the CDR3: TGTGCCATCCAACAACCGAGCACAGATACGCAGTATTTT.

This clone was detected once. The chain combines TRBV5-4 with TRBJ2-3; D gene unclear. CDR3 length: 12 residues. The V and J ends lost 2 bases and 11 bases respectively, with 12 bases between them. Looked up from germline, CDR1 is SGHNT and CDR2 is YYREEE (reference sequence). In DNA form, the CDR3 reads TGTGCCAGCAGCTTAAGAGATTTAGGGCAGTATTTT. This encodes CASSLRDLGQYF.

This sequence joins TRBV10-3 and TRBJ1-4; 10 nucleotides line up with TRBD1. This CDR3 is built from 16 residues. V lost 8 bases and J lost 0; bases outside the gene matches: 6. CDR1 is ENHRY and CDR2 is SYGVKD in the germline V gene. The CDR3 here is CAIAPDRGATNEKLFF. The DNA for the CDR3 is TGTGCCATCGCCCCGGACAGGGGGGCAACTAATGAAAAACTGTTTTTT.

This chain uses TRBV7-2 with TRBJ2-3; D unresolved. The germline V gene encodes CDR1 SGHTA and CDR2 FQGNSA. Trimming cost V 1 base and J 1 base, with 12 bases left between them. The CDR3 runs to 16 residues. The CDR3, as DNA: TGTGCCAGCAGCTTAGTAGTGGCGCTCGGCACAGATACGCAGTATTTT. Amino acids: CASSLVVALGTDTQYF.

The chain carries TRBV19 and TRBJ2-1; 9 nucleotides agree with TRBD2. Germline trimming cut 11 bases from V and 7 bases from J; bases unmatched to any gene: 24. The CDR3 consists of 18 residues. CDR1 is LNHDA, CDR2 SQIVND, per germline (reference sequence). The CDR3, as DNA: TGTGCCTCTCAGCGGGCTAGCGGGGCCCCCGCGGAGTATAATGAGCAGTTCTTC. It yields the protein CASQRASGAPAEYNEQFF.

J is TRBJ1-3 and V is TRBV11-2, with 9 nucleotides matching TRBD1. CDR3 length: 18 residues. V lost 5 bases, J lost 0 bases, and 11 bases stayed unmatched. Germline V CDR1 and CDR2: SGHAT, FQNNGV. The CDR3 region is CASSPGTGPPSSGNTIYF. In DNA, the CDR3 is TGTGCCAGCAGCCCCGGGACAGGGCCACCCTCCTCTGGAAACACCATATATTTT.